These 13 T cell receptor beta chains were sequenced from one sample in a study of T-cell memory formation after mild COVID-19. From the 5' RACE reads, TCRdb called clonotypes with MiXCR, one entry per CDR3 protein. In the table there are fewer than 350,000 distinct CDR3 sequences, 15% of which are singletons. Sequencing used PBMCs or a T cell subset sorted from them (not recorded which). All receptors derive from a young man who had mild COVID-19 (a few samples of this study predate the infection). Cell type and time point are not known.

Many counts were recorded for this clonotype. The chain joins TRBV11-2 to TRBJ2-5; TRBD1 matches 9 bases. Unmatched junction bases numbered 4, after V lost 5 bases and J lost 12 bases. The CDR3 extends over 11 amino acids. Germline CDR1 SGHAT, CDR2 FQNNGV. CDR3 in amino acids: CASSRTGVEYF. The CDR3 nucleotides are TGTGCCAGCAGCCGGACAGGGGTAGAGTACTTC. Full variable domain (missing parts from reference TRBV11-2 and TRBJ2-5): EAGVAQSPRYKIIEKRQSVAFWCNPISGHATLYWYQQILGQGPKLLIQFQNNGVVDDSQLPKDRFSAERLKGVDSTLKIQPAKLEDSAVYLCASSRTGVEYFGPGTRLLVL.

This clonotype was seen more than once but under ten times. The CDR3 loop reads CASSSLLNTGELFF. CDR3 bases: TGTGCCAGCAGCTCCCTCCTGAACACCGGGGAGCTGTTTTTT. V and J are TRBV6-5 and TRBJ2-2; D is ambiguous. CDR3 length: 14 residues. V was cut by 6 bases and J by 1 base, with 9 bases left in between. Germline CDR1 and CDR2: MNHEY and SVGAGI.

The sample holds many counts of this clonotype. The V and J genes are TRBV7-9 and TRBJ1-5; D unclear. Per the germline V gene, CDR1 is SEHNR and CDR2 is FQNEAQ (reference sequence). CDR3 size: 12 residues. Trimming shortened V by 4 bases and J by 0 bases, and 1 base separated the two germline ends. DNA for the CDR3: TGTGCCAGCAGCTATAGCAATCAGCCCCAGCATTTT. It yields the protein CASSYSNQPQHF.

This clonotype appeared a few times. CDR3 DNA sequence: TGTGCCAGCAGGGCACCGGGACCGTCACGAGCCCAGTACTTC. Amino acid sequence: CASRAPGPSRAQYF. The chain combines TRBV28 with TRBJ2-5; D assignment may be TRBD1 or TRBD2 (5 bases each). The germline V gene has CDR1 MDHEN and CDR2 SYDVKM. This CDR3 spans 14 amino acids. The V gene lost 6 bases and the J gene lost 9 bases, with 20 bases spanning the gap.

The chain employs TRBV18 and TRBJ2-7; 10 bases agree with TRBD1. Trimming cost V 4 bases and J 2 bases; bases outside gene matches: 5. Germline V gene sequence: CDR1 KGHSH, CDR2 LQKENI. This CDR3 comprises 15 residues. The CDR3 nucleotides read TGTGCCAGCTCACTTGGACAGGGGGAAGCCTACGAGCAGTACTTC. Its protein product is CASSLGQGEAYEQYF.

The chain has TRBV12-3 or TRBV12-4 and TRBJ1-1; TRBD1 is a possible D gene (5 bases). The germline V and J ends were trimmed by 5 bases and 0 bases, with 10 bases remaining between them. This CDR3 has 14 residues. The CDR3, as DNA: TGTGCCAGCAGTGGCTGGGACCTGAACACTGAAGCTTTCTTT. Translation gives CASSGWDLNTEAFF.

The rearrangement uses TRBV3-1 and TRBJ2-1; no clear D gene. Germline V gives CDR1 LGHDT, CDR2 YNNKEL (reference sequence). The ends were cut back, 6 bases at V and 5 bases at J, with 8 bases in the middle. The CDR3 has 12 residues. CDR3 residues: CASRAMDNEQFF. The CDR3, as DNA: TGTGCCAGCAGAGCTATGGACAATGAGCAGTTCTTC.

This clonotype has more than one count but fewer than ten. J is TRBJ1-4 and V is TRBV9, with a possible D match to TRBD1 (5 bases). The CDR3 has 16 amino acids. Germline CDR1 SGDLS, CDR2 YYNGEE. With 0 bases removed from V and 0 bases from J, the gap between germline ends came to 9 bases. The DNA of the CDR3 is TGTGCCAGCAGCGTAGCTACAGGTGCAACTAATGAAAAACTGTTTTTT. This gives the protein CASSVATGATNEKLFF.

This rearrangement joins TRBV7-9 to TRBJ2-5; 7 bases map to TRBD1. Germline trimming cut 4 bases from V and 1 base from J; bases unmatched to any gene: 6. The germline gives CDR1 SEHNR, CDR2 FQNEAQ (reference sequence). The CDR3 loop spans 15 amino acids. CDR3 loop: CASSSLGQTQETQYF. The CDR3 region has the DNA TGTGCCAGCAGCTCCCTGGGACAGACCCAAGAGACCCAGTACTTC.

CDR3 sequence (DNA): TGCGCCAGCAGTGTGGAAGGGCCCAATCAGCCCCAGCATTTT. It specifies CASSVEGPNQPQHF. This sequence joins TRBV10-2 and TRBJ1-5, with D unresolved. The CDR3 has 14 residues. V was pared by 4 bases and J by 3 bases, with 10 bases between. The germline gives CDR1 WSHSY, CDR2 SAAADI.

V and J are TRBV5-1 and TRBJ2-3; D unresolved. V shed 4 bases and J shed 4 bases, with 13 bases lying between them. The CDR3 runs to 14 residues. The germline V gene has CDR1 SGHRS and CDR2 YFSETQ. CDR3 amino acids: CASSLTPPPDTQYF. The CDR3 region has the DNA TGCGCCAGCAGCCTGACGCCTCCCCCAGATACGCAGTATTTT.

This clonotype was seen many times. In nucleotides, the CDR3 is TGCAGCGCCACGACAGGGGGAGGTGAAGCTTTCTTT. This encodes CSATTGGGEAFF. V and J are TRBV29-1 and TRBJ1-1, with 9 positions matching TRBD1. The CDR3 length is 12 residues. V lost 7 bases to trimming and J lost 7 bases; unmatched junction nucleotides: 7. The germline gives CDR1 SQVTM, CDR2 ANQGSEA.

This clonotype has a single count. The chain recombines TRBV5-1 with TRBJ2-1, with 12 bases fitting TRBD2. Germline CDR1 reads SGHRS; CDR2 reads YFSETQ. This CDR3 spans 17 amino acids. The ends lost 4 bases at V and 2 bases at J; junction bases unmatched: 7. CDR3 sequence: CASSPEGLAGTYNEQFF. The CDR3 DNA is TGCGCCAGCAGCCCGGAGGGACTAGCGGGTACCTACAATGAGCAGTTCTTC.